This TCR beta chain was profiled in a study of blood T cell repertoires in COVID-19. Study in general: Donors in the United States, Italy and Spain gave samples during acute or convalescent COVID-19. The cDNA or gDNA used as material had been derived from T cells, B-cell-depleted T cells, or PBMCs.

The germline CDR1 and CDR2 sequences are SGHRS and YFSETQ. Deletions cut 4 bases from V and 4 bases from J, with 9 bases between. CDR3 length equals 12 residues. Per the original data handling: Reference gene primer amplification yielded estimated nucleated cell counts. Generated by immunoSEQ multiplex PCR, the TCRdb table keeps only in-frame clones and is missing some. For V, J and clone size, that table is used; D and trimming come from the DNA. Of 350,000 or so clones listed, around nine tenths are singletons. This clone was observed once. Seattle enrolled patients during active infection and tracked them longitudinally.

The sequence derives from a woman in her sixties or seventies with COVID-19, enrolled during active disease. The V gene is TRBV5-1, the J gene TRBJ2-7; D is unclear. The material sequenced was peripheral blood. The CDR3 protein is CASSEMSYEQYF. The CDR3 coding sequence is TGCGCCAGCAGCGAGATGAGTTACGAGCAGTACTTC.